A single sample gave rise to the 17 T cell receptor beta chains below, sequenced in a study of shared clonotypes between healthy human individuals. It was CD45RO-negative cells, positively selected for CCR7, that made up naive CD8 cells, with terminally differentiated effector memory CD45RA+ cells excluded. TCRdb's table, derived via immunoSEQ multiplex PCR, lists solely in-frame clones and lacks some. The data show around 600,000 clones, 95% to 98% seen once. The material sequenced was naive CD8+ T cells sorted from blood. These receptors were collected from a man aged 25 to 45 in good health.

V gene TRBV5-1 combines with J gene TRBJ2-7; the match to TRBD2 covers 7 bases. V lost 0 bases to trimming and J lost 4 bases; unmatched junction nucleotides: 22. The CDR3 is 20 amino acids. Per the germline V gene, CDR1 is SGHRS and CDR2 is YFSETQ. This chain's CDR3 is CASSLEVAGAGVGLLYEQYF. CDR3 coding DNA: TGCGCCAGCAGCTTGGAGGTAGCGGGTGCCGGGGTCGGATTATTATACGAGCAGTACTTC.

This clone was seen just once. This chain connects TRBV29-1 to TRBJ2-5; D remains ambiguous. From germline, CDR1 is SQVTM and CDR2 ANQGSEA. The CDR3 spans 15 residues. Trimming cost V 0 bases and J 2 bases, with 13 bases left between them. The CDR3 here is CSVEDSSTEQETQYF. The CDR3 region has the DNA TGCAGCGTTGAAGACAGCTCGACGGAGCAAGAGACCCAGTACTTC.

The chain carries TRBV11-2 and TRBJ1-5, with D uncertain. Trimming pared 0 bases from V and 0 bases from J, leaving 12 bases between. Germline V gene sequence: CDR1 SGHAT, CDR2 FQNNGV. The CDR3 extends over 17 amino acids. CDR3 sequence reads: CASSLDSLIYSNQPQHF. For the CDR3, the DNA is TGTGCCAGCAGCTTAGACAGCCTCATCTATAGCAATCAGCCCCAGCATTTT.

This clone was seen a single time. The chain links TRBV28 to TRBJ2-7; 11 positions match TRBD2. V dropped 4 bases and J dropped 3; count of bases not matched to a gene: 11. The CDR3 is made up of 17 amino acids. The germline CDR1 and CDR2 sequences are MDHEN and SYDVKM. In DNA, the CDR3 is TGTGCCAGCAGTTCCAACCAACTAGCGGGAGATGTCTACGAGCAGTACTTC. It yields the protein CASSSNQLAGDVYEQYF.

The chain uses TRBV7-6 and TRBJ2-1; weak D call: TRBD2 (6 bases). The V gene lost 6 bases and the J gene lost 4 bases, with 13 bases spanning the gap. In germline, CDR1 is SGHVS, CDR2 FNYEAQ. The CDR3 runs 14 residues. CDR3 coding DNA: TGTGCCAGCAGGAGGGGTAGCGGTTACAATGAGCAGTTCTTC. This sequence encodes CASRRGSGYNEQFF.

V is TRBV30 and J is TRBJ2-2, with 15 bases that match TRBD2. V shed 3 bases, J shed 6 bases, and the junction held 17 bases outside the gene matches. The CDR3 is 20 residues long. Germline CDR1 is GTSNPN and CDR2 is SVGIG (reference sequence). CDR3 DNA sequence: TGTGCCTGGAGAATCTCCCCTGGACTAGCGGGAGGGCCACGGGCCGGGGAGCTGTTTTTT. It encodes CAWRISPGLAGGPRAGELFF. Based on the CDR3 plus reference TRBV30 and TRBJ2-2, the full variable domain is SQTIHQWPATLVQPVGSPLSLECTVEGTSNPNLYWYRQAAGRGLQLLFYSVGIGQISSEVPQNLSASRPQDRQFILSSKKLLLSDSGFYLCAWRISPGLAGGPRAGELFFGEGSRLTVL.

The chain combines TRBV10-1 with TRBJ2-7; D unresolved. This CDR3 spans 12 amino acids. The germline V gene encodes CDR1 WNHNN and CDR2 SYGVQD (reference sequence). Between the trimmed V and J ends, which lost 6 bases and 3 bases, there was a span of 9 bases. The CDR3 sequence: CASSDNHYEQYF. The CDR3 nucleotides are TGCGCCAGCAGCGACAATCACTACGAGCAGTACTTC.

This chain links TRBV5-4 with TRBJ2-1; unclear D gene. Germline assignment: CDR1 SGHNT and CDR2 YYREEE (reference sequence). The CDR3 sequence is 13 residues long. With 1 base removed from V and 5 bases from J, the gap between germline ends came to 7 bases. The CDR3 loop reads CASSLILDNEQFF. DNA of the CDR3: TGTGCCAGCAGCTTGATCCTTGACAATGAGCAGTTCTTC.

CDR3 DNA sequence: TGTGCCAGTAAAGGGTCAGGGTCGACCGGGGAGCTGTTTTTT. It translates to CASKGSGSTGELFF. J is TRBJ2-2 and V is TRBV19, with a possible D match to TRBD1 (5 bases). CDR3 length equals 14 residues. Germline V gene sequence: CDR1 LNHDA, CDR2 SQIVND (reference sequence). Trimming stripped 7 bases from V and 5 bases from J, with 14 bases between.

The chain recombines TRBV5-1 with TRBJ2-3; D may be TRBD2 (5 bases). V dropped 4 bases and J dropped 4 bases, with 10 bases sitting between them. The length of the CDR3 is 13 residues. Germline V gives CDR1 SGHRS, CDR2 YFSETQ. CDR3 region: CASSPNGADTQYF. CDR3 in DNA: TGCGCCAGCAGCCCCAACGGGGCAGATACGCAGTATTTT.

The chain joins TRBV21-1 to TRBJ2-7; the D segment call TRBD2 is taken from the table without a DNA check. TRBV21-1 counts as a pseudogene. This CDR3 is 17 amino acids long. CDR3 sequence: CASSRSGLAGGLYEQYF. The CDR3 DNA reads TGTGCCAGCAGCAGGTCGGGACTAGCTGGGGGCCTCTACGAGCAGTACTTC.

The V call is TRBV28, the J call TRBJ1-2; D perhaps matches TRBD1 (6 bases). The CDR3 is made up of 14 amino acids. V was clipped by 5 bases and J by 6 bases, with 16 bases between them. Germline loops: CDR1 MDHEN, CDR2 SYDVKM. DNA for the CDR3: TGTGCCAGCAGTCCACAATCAGGGGTGAATGGCTACACCTTC. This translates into CASSPQSGVNGYTF.

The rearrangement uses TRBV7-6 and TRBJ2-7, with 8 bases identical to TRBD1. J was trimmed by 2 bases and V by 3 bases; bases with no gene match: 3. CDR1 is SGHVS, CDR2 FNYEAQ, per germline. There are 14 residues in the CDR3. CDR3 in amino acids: CASSFDRGPYEQYF. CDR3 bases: TGTGCCAGCAGCTTCGACAGGGGTCCCTACGAGCAGTACTTC.

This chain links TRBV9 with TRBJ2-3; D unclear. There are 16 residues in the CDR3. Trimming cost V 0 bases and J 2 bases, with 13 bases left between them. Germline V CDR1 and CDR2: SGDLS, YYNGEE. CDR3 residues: CASSVGLQRITDTQYF. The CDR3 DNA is TGTGCCAGCAGCGTAGGTCTTCAGAGAATCACAGATACGCAGTATTTT.

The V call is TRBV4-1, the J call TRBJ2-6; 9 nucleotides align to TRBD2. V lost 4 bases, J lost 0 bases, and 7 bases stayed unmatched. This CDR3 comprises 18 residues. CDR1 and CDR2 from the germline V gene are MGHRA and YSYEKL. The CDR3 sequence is CASSPRLADDSGANVLTF. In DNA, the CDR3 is TGCGCCAGCAGCCCAAGACTAGCGGACGACTCTGGGGCCAACGTCCTGACTTTC.

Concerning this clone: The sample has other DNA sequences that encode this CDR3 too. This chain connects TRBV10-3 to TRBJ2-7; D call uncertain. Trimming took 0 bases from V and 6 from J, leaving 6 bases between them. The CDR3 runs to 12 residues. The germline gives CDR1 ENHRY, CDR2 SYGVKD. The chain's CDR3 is CAISESKGEQYF. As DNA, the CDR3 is TGTGCCATCAGTGAGTCGAAGGGCGAGCAGTACTTC.

Written as DNA, the CDR3 is TGTGCCAGCATCGGGCAGGGACAGAGGGAAACTGAAGCTTTCTTT. Protein product: CASIGQGQRETEAFF. The V gene is TRBV5-4, the J gene TRBJ1-1; 7 nucleotides agree with TRBD1. CDR1 is SGHNT and CDR2 is YYREEE in the germline V gene (reference sequence). The CDR3 spans 15 residues. The trim removed 6 bases at V and 5 bases at J, leaving 13 bases unmatched.